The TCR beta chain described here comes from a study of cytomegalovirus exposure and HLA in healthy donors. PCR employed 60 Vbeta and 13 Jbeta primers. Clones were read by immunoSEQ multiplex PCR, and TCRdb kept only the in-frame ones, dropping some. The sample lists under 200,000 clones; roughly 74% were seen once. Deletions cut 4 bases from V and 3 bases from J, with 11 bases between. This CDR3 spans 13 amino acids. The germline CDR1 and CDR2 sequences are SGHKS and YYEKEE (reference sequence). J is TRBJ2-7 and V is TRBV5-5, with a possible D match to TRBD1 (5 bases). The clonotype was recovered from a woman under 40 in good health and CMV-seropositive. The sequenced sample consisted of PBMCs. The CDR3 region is CASSPDIVYEQYF. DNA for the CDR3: TGTGCCAGCAGCCCGGACATAGTCTACGAGCAGTACTTC. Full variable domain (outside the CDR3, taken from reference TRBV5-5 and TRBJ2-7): DAGVTQSPTHLIKTRGQQVTLRCSPISGHKSVSWYQQVLGQGPQFIFQYYEKEERGRGNFPDRFSARQFPNYSSELNVNALLLGDSALYLCASSPDIVYEQYFGPGTRLTVT.